The rows below give T cell receptor beta chains drawn from one sample of a study of cytomegalovirus exposure and HLA in healthy donors. TCRdb's copy holds only in-frame clones and misses some; the assay was immunoSEQ multiplex PCR. The sample consists of approximately 70,000 clones, about 94% of them appearing once. The sample comprised PBMCs. Every receptor here comes from a woman aged 18-29 years in good health and CMV-seronegative. Each CDR3 is given with its conserved first and last residue. The D gene is left open where the match is weak. For some rows the clone size is stated as once, few or many, or as a class when expanded; others skip it.

J	D	size	V	DNA	CDR3
TRBJ2-7	-	-	TRBV5-1	TGCGCCAGCAGCTTGGATCACATCTCCTACGAGCAGTACTTC	CASSLDHISYEQYF
TRBJ2-5	-	-	TRBV11-2	TGTGCCAGCAGCTCGCCCGCAGGGTCTCAAGAGACCCAGTACTTC	CASSSPAGSQETQYF
TRBJ2-1	TRBD2	-	TRBV10-3	TGTGCCATCAGTGAGGCCCAGACTAGCGGGGGGGCTAAGGATGAGCAGTTCTTC	CAISEAQTSGGAKDEQFF
TRBJ2-5	-	-	TRBV4-1	TGCGCCAGCAGCCAAGATCCCTCCCGAGGCGAGACCCAGTACTTC	CASSQDPSRGETQYF
TRBJ2-2	-	-	TRBV6-1	TGTGCCAGCAGTGTTGAGGTTAACACCGGGGAGCTGTTTTTT	CASSVEVNTGELFF
TRBJ2-1	TRBD2	-	TRBV5-1	TGCGCCAGCAGCAGTAGCGGGGATGAGCAGTTCTTC	CASSSSGDEQFF
TRBJ2-7	-	-	TRBV29-1	TGCAGCGTTGAAGTGGGCAGCCACGACGAGCAGTACTTC	CSVEVGSHDEQYF
TRBJ2-1	-	-	TRBV27	TGTGCCAGCAGTTCCCCCCCTAATGAGCAGTTCTTC	CASSSPPNEQFF
TRBJ1-4	-	-	TRBV9	TGTGCCAGCAGCACGGAGGGTAGGGCTAATGAAAAACTGTTTTTT	CASSTEGRANEKLFF
TRBJ2-5	TRBD2	-	TRBV19	TGTGCCAGTAGTATAACTAGCGGGGGGGCAGAGACCCAGTACTTC	CASSITSGGAETQYF
TRBJ2-1	TRBD1	-	TRBV5-4	TGTGCCAGCAGCTTGGAGGGACAGGGTAGGAATGAGCAGTTCTTC	CASSLEGQGRNEQFF
TRBJ2-1	TRBD2	-	TRBV7-6	TGTGCCAGCAGCTTAGGGAGCGGGAGGGCCAAAGAGCAGTTCTTC	CASSLGSGRAKEQFF
TRBJ2-1	-	-	TRBV19	TGTGCCAGTAGTCTCTGGGGGACTCATAATGAGCAGTTCTTC	CASSLWGTHNEQFF
TRBJ1-5	-	-	TRBV2	TGTGCCAGCAGTTTGCCGAGTAGCAATCAGCCCCAGCATTTT	CASSLPSSNQPQHF
TRBJ2-5	TRBD2	few	TRBV6-5	TGTGCCAGCAGTGGGCGGGAGTGGGAGACCCAGTACTTC	CASSGREWETQYF